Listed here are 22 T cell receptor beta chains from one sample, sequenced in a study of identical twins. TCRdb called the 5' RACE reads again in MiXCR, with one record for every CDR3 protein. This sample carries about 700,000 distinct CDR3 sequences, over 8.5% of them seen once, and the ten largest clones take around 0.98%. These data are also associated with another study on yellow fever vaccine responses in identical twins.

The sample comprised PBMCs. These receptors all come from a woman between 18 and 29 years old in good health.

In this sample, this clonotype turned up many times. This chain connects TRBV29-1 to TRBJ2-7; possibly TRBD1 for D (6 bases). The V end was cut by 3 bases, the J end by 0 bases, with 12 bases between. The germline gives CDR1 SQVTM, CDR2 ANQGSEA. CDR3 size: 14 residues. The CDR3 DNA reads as TGCAGCGTTGACCCGACAGGTAACTCCTACGAGCAGTACTTC. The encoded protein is CSVDPTGNSYEQYF.

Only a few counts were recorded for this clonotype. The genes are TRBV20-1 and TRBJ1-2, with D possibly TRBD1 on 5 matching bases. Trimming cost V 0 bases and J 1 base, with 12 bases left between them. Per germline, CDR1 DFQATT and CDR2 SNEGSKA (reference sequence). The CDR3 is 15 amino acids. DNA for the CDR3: TGCAGTGCTAGAGATCGGGGACGGAATAACTATGGCTACACCTTC. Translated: CSARDRGRNNYGYTF.

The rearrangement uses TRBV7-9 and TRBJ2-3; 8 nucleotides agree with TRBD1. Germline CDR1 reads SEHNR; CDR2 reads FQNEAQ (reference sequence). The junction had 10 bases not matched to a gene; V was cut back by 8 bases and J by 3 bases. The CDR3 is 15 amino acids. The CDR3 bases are TGTGCCAGCCGCCTGGGGGACAGGCTAACAGATACGCAGTATTTT. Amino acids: CASRLGDRLTDTQYF.

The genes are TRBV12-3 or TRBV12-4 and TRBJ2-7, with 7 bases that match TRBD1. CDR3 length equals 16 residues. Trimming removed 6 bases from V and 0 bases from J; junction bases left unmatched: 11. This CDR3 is CASSPSSGQYSYEQYF. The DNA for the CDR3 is TGTGCCAGCAGCCCTTCTTCGGGACAGTACTCCTACGAGCAGTACTTC.

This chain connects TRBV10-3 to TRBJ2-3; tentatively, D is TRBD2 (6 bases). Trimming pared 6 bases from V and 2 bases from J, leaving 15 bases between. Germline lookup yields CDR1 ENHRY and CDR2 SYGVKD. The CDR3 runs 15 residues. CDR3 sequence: CAIRPWRGFTDTQYF. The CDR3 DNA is TGTGCCATCAGGCCCTGGCGGGGATTCACAGATACGCAGTATTTT.

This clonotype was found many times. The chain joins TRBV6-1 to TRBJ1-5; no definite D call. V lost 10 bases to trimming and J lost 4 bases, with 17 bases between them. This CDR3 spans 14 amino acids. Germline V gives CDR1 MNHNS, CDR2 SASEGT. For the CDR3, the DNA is TGTGCCACTTGGAATCCAGGAGAGAATCAGCCCCAGCATTTT. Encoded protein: CATWNPGENQPQHF.

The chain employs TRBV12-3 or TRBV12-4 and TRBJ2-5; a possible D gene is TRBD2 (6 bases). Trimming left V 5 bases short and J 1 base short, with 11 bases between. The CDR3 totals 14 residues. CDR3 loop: CASSDELAQETQYF. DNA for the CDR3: TGTGCCAGCAGTGACGAACTAGCCCAAGAGACCCAGTACTTC.

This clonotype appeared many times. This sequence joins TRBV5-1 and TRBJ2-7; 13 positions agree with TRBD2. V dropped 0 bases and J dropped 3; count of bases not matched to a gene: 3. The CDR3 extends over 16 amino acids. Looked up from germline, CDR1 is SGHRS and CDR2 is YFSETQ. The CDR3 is CASSLGLAGGYYEQYF. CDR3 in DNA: TGCGCCAGCAGCTTGGGACTAGCGGGAGGTTACTACGAGCAGTACTTC.

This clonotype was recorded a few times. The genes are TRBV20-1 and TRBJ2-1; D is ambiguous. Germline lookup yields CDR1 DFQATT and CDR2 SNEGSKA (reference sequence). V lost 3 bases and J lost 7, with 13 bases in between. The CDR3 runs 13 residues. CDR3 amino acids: CSASGVRFNEQFF. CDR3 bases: TGCAGTGCTAGTGGTGTACGGTTTAATGAGCAGTTCTTC.

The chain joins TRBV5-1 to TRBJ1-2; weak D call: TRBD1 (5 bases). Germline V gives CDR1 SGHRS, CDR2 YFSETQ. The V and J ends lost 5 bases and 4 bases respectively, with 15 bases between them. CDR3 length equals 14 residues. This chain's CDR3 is CASRLSTGAYGYTF. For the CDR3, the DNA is TGCGCCAGCAGGCTTTCAACAGGAGCCTATGGCTACACCTTC. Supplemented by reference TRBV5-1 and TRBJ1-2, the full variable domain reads KAGVTQTPRYLIKTRGQQVTLSCSPISGHRSVSWYQQTPGQGLQFLFEYFSETQRNKGNFPGRFSGRQFSNSRSEMNVSTLELGDSALYLCASRLSTGAYGYTFGSGTRLTVV.

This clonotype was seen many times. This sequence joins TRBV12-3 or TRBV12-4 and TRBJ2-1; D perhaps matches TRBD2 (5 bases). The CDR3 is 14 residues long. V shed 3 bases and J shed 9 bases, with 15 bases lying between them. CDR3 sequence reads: CASSFRDLITEQFF. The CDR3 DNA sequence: TGTGCCAGCAGTTTTCGGGATTTAATCACTGAGCAGTTCTTC.

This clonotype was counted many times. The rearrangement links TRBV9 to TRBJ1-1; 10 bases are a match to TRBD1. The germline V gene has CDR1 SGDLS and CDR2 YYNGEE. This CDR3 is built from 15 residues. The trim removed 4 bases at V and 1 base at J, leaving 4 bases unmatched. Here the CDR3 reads CASSRGQGTNTEAFF. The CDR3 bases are TGTGCCAGCAGCCGGGGACAGGGGACGAACACTGAAGCTTTCTTT.

The DNA of the CDR3 is TGTGCCAGCAGTTTATTTGTGGGGAATGGATTCTACGAGCAGTACTTC. Its protein product is CASSLFVGNGFYEQYF. The chain joins TRBV28 to TRBJ2-7; D is unresolved. CDR3 length: 16 residues. Germline CDR1 is MDHEN and CDR2 is SYDVKM. Between the trimmed V and J ends, which lost 1 base and 3 bases, there was a span of 16 bases.

The CDR3 loop is CASSQSSSYEQYF. In DNA, the CDR3 is TGTGCCAGCAGCCAATCAAGCTCCTACGAGCAGTACTTC. V usage is TRBV3-1 and J usage is TRBJ2-7; D not resolved. Deletions cut 2 bases from V and 0 bases from J, with 5 bases between. Germline V gene sequence: CDR1 LGHDT, CDR2 YNNKEL (reference sequence). The CDR3 contains 13 residues.

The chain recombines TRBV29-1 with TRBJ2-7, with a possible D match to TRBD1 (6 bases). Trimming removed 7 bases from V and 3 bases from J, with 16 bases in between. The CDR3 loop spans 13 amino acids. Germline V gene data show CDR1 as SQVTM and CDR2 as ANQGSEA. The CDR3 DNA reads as TGCAGCGCCGCTGGGCAGGGGTTCTACGAGCAGTACTTC. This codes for CSAAGQGFYEQYF.

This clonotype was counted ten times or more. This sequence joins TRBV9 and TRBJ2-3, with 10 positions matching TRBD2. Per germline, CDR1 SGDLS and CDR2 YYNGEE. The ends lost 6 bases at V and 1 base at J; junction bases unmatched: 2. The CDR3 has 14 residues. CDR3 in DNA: TGTGCCAGCACCCTAGCGGGGGGCACAGATACGCAGTATTTT. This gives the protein CASTLAGGTDTQYF.

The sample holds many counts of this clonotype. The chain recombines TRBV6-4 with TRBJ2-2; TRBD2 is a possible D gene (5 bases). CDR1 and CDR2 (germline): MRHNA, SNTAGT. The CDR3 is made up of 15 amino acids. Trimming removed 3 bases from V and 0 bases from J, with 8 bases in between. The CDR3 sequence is CASSETGANTGELFF. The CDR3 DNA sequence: TGTGCCAGCAGTGAAACCGGGGCGAACACCGGGGAGCTGTTTTTT.

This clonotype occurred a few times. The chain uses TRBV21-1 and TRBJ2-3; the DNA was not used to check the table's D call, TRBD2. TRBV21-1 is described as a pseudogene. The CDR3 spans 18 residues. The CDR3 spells CASRFKLGLAGRTDTQYF. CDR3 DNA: TGTGCCAGCAGGTTCAAACTAGGTCTAGCGGGACGCACAGATACGCAGTATTTT.

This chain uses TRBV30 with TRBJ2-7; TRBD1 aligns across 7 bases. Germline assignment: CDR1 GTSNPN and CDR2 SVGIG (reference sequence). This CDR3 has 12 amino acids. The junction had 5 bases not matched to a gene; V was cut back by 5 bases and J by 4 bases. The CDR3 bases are TGTGCCTGGGCTGACAGGGATTACGAGCAGTACTTC. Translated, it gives CAWADRDYEQYF.

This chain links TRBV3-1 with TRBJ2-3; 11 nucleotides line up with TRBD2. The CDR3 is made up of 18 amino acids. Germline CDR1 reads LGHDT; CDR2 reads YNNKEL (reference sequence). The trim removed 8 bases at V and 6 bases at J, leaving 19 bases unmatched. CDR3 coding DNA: TGTGCCAGCTGCACAAGAATGGCTAGCGGGGGGCCCCTGGATACGCAGTATTTT. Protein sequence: CASCTRMASGGPLDTQYF.

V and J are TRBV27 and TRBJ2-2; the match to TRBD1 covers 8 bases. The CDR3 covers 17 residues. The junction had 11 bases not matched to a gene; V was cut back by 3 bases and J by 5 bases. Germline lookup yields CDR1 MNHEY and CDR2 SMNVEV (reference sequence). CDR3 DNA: TGTGCCAGCAGTTTGACAACCGGGACAGGTGGAACCGGGGAGCTGTTTTTT. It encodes CASSLTTGTGGTGELFF.

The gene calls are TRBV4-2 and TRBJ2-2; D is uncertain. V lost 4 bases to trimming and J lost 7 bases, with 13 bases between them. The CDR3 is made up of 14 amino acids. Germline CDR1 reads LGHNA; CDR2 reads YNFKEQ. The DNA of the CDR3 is TGTGCCAGCAGCCCCCCTGGGTCCATCGGGGAGCTGTTTTTT. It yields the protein CASSPPGSIGELFF.